These T cell receptor beta chains were read from a single sample in a study of Ad26.COV2.S vaccination and SARS-CoV-2 variants. Only in-frame clones appear in the TCRdb table, and some are missing; sequencing was by immunoSEQ multiplex PCR. The top ten clones hold 1.7% of a sample with about 460,000 clones, approximately 90% of them seen once. The sequenced sample was peripheral blood, obtained in a trial of Ad26.COV2.S vaccine versus placebo. The receptors here all came from a person aged 18-65 years who received the Ad26.COV2.S COVID-19 vaccine or a placebo. CDR3s include the opening cysteine and the closing phenylalanine or tryptophan. A D gene is named only where the DNA matches it firmly. Only part of the rows carry a size: once, few, many, or a class if the clone is expanded.

TRBV10-2	TRBJ1-5	NA	NA	CASSGGAWQPQHF	TGCGCCAGCAGTGGGGGGGCCTGGCAGCCCCAGCATTTT
TRBV28	TRBJ2-1	NA	NA	CASSLATASSYNEQFF	TGTGCCAGCAGTTTGGCGACTGCTAGCTCCTACAATGAGCAGTTCTTC
TRBV19	TRBJ2-1	NA	NA	CASSPGLGQFF	TGTGCCAGTAGCCCGGGCCTTGGGCAGTTCTTC
TRBV6-5	TRBJ1-5	NA	NA	CASARGASNQPQHF	TGTGCCAGCGCCCGGGGGGCTAGCAATCAGCCCCAGCATTTT
TRBV9	TRBJ2-7	NA	NA	CASSVKAGLSYEQYF	TGTGCCAGCAGCGTAAAGGCGGGGCTCTCCTACGAGCAGTACTTC
TRBV27	TRBJ1-5	NA	NA	CASSLYGGGNQPQHF	TGTGCCAGCAGTTTATACGGGGGAGGCAATCAGCCCCAGCATTTT
TRBV5-1	TRBJ2-5	TRBD2	NA	CASSLVGTSQETQYF	TGCGCCAGCAGCTTGGTCGGGACTAGCCAAGAGACCCAGTACTTC
TRBV9	TRBJ2-1	TRBD2	NA	CASSVEGTSGISTYNEQFF	TGTGCCAGCAGCGTAGAAGGGACTAGCGGGATTTCTACCTACAATGAGCAGTTCTTC
TRBV27	TRBJ2-7	NA	NA	CASSPRLWGEGYEQYF	TGTGCCAGCAGTCCGCGTCTCTGGGGAGAAGGCTACGAGCAGTACTTC
TRBV27	TRBJ2-1	TRBD1	NA	CASSPDRGAINEQFF	TGTGCCAGCAGCCCAGACAGGGGGGCCATCAATGAGCAGTTCTTC
TRBV21-1	TRBJ1-6	NA	NA	CASSTRTDNSPLHF	TGTGCCAGCAGCACCCGGACGGATAATTCACCCCTCCACTTT
TRBV9	TRBJ1-1	NA	NA	CASSVGGHANTEAFF	TGTGCCAGCAGCGTAGGGGGACACGCGAACACTGAAGCTTTCTTT
TRBV6-6	TRBJ1-3	NA	NA	CASNLSGSGNTIYF	TGTGCCAGCAACCTAAGCGGCTCTGGAAACACCATATATTTT
TRBV28	TRBJ1-2	TRBD1	NA	CASSEGQGRIGYTF	TGTGCCAGCAGCGAGGGACAGGGGAGAATTGGCTACACCTTC
TRBV7-2	TRBJ2-7	TRBD1	NA	CASSFTGDTYEQYF	TGTGCCAGCAGCTTCACAGGGGACACCTACGAGCAGTACTTC
TRBV5-1	TRBJ2-2	TRBD1	NA	CASAVRTGGRSTGELFF	TGCGCCAGCGCTGTCCGGACAGGGGGCCGGAGCACCGGGGAGCTGTTTTTT
TRBV11-3	TRBJ2-3	NA	NA	CASSLVRVWGSTDTQYF	TGTGCCAGCAGCTTAGTTCGGGTGTGGGGTAGCACAGATACGCAGTATTTT
TRBV7-9	TRBJ2-3	TRBD1	NA	CASSQDYRGRIGVQYF	TGTGCCAGCAGCCAGGACTACAGGGGGCGCATTGGTGTGCAGTATTTT
TRBV2	TRBJ1-3	TRBD1	NA	CASTRPRSDRVDSGNTIYF	TGTGCCAGCACCCGGCCGAGGTCCGACAGGGTGGACTCTGGAAACACCATATATTTT
TRBV5-6	TRBJ1-1	NA	once	CASSPASGGRTEAFF	TGTGCCAGCAGCCCGGCGTCCGGGGGCCGGACTGAAGCTTTCTTT
TRBV3-1/TRBV3-2	TRBJ2-7	TRBD1	NA	CASSLPPRGSYYEQYF	TGTGCCAGCAGCCTCCCCCCCAGGGGGTCATACTACGAGCAGTACTTC
TRBV7-2	TRBJ1-2	NA	NA	CASSPQELVYGYTF	TGTGCCAGCAGTCCACAGGAGCTAGTCTATGGCTACACCTTC
TRBV1	TRBJ2-6	NA	NA	CTSSQVGLCTRANVLTF	TGCACCAGCAGCCAGGTCGGTTTGTGCACAAGGGCCAACGTCCTGACTTTC
TRBV5-1	TRBJ1-1	NA	NA	CASSQGANTEAFF	TGCGCCAGCTCCCAGGGTGCGAACACTGAAGCTTTCTTT
TRBV6-6	TRBJ2-7	NA	NA	CASREGEEQYF	TGTGCCAGCAGGGAGGGGGAAGAGCAGTACTTC
TRBV20-1	TRBJ1-2	NA	NA	CSAKDNYGYTF	TGCAGTGCAAAGGACAACTATGGCTACACCTTC
TRBV5-4	TRBJ2-5	NA	NA	CASSIAGGQETQYF	TGTGCCAGCAGCATTGCCGGGGGTCAAGAGACCCAGTACTTC
TRBV11-1	TRBJ2-6	NA	NA	CASSRNSGANVLTF	TGTGCCAGCAGCCGAAATTCTGGGGCCAACGTCCTGACTTTC
TRBV24-1	TRBJ1-2	TRBD1	NA	CATSDFGAGGEFCYGYTF	TGTGCCACCAGTGATTTCGGGGCAGGGGGCGAGTTCTGCTATGGCTACACCTTC
TRBV9	TRBJ2-2	TRBD2	NA	CASSVASGRTGELFF	TGTGCCAGCAGCGTAGCTAGCGGGAGGACCGGGGAGCTGTTTTTT
TRBV5-1	TRBJ2-2	NA	NA	CASSLDVTGELFF	TGCGCCAGCAGCCTTGATGTGACCGGGGAGCTGTTTTTT
TRBV6-5	TRBJ1-5	NA	once	CASSRGGSNQPQHF	TGTGCCAGCAGTAGGGGTGGGAGCAATCAGCCCCAGCATTTT
TRBV7-2	TRBJ2-1	TRBD2	NA	CASSQRGLGHNEQFF	TGTGCCAGCAGCCAGCGGGGACTAGGTCACAATGAGCAGTTCTTC
TRBV9	TRBJ1-2	TRBD1	NA	CASSVGGQGANYGYTF	TGTGCCAGCAGCGTAGGGGGACAGGGAGCTAACTATGGCTACACCTTC
TRBV4-1	TRBJ2-1	NA	NA	CASSQDGGPYNEQFF	TGCGCCAGCAGCCAAGACGGGGGCCCTTACAATGAGCAGTTCTTC
TRBV7-9	TRBJ1-3	NA	NA	CASSLDTSGPGNTIYF	TGTGCCAGCAGCTTAGACACATCTGGGCCTGGAAACACCATATATTTT
TRBV11-2	TRBJ2-5	NA	NA	CASRGGRRLETQYF	TGTGCCAGCAGAGGAGGGAGGCGGTTAGAGACCCAGTACTTC
TRBV10-3	TRBJ2-7	NA	NA	CAISETLARSYF	TGTGCCATCAGTGAGACGTTGGCTCGGTCTTACTTC
TRBV9	TRBJ1-6	NA	NA	CASSVESDNSPLHF	TGTGCCAGCAGCGTAGAATCCGATAATTCACCCCTCCACTTT
TRBV11-2	TRBJ2-7	NA	NA	CASSLGPGSGLEQYF	TGTGCCAGCAGCTTAGGGCCGGGATCGGGTCTCGAGCAGTACTTC
TRBV9	TRBJ2-3	NA	NA	CASKNRDTDTQYF	TGTGCCAGCAAAAACAGGGATACAGATACGCAGTATTTT
TRBV9	TRBJ2-3	NA	once	CASSVGRLAGFDTQYF	TGTGCCAGCAGCGTAGGTCGGCTGGCGGGGTTCGATACGCAGTATTTT
TRBV24-1	TRBJ2-7	NA	NA	CATSGGSSYEQYF	TGTGCCACCAGTGGCGGCAGCTCCTACGAGCAGTACTTC
TRBV15	TRBJ1-5	TRBD1	NA	CATSRAGGNQPQHF	TGTGCCACCAGCAGAGCAGGGGGGAATCAGCCCCAGCATTTT
TRBV7-2	TRBJ1-2	NA	NA	CASRAAGSTNYGYTF	TGTGCCAGCAGGGCGGCGGGCAGTACTAACTATGGCTACACCTTC
TRBV30	TRBJ2-5	TRBD1	once	CAWSRDSRETQYF	TGTGCCTGGAGCAGGGACAGCCGGGAGACCCAGTACTTC
TRBV29-1	TRBJ1-1	TRBD1	NA	CSVEGQGATEAFF	TGCAGCGTTGAAGGACAGGGGGCCACTGAAGCTTTCTTT
TRBV9	TRBJ2-3	NA	once	CASSSWGSTDTQYF	TGTGCCAGCAGCAGTTGGGGTAGCACAGATACGCAGTATTTT
TRBV29-1	TRBJ2-3	TRBD2	NA	CSVEDPLAGGYTDTQYF	TGCAGCGTTGAAGATCCTCTAGCGGGAGGGTACACAGATACGCAGTATTTT